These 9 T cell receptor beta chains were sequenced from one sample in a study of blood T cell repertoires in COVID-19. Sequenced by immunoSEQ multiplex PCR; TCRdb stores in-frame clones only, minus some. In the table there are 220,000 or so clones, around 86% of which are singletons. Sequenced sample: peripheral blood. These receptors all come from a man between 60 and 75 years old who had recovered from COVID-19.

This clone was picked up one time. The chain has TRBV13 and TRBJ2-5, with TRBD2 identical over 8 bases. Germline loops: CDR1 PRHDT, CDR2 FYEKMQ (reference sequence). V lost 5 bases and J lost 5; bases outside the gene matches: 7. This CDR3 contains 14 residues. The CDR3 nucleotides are TGTGCCAGCAGCAGCAGCGGGAGCTTGGAGACCCAGTACTTC. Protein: CASSSSGSLETQYF. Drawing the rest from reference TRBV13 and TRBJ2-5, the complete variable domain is AAGVIQSPRHLIKEKRETATLKCYPIPRHDTVYWYQQGPGQDPQFLISFYEKMQSDKGSIPDRFSAQQFSDYHSELNMSSLELGDSALYFCASSSSGSLETQYFGPGTRLLVL.

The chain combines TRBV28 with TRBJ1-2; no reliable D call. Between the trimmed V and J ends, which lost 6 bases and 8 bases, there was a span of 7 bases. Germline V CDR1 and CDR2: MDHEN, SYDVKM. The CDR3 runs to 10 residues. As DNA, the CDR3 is TGTGCCAGCAGGTTCCGGGGCTACACCTTC. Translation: CASRFRGYTF.

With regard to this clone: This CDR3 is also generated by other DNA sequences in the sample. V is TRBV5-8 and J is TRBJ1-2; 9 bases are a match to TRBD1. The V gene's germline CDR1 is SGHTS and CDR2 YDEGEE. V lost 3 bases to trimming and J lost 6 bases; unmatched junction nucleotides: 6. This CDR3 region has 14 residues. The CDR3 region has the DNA TGTGCCAGCAGCTCGCTGGACAGGGGACATGGCTACACCTTC. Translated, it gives CASSSLDRGHGYTF.

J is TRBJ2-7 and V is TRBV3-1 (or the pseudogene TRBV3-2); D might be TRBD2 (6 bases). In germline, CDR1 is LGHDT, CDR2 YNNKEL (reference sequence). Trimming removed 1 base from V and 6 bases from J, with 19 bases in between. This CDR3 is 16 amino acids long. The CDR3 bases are TGTGCCAGCAGCCAAGGTAGACTAGATTGGGCTTCCGAGCAGTACTTC. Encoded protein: CASSQGRLDWASEQYF.

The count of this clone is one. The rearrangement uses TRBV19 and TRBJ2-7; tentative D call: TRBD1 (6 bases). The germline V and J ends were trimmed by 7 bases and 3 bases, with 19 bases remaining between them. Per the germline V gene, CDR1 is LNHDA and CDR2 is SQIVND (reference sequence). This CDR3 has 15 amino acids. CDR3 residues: CASTRGTGRGYEQYF. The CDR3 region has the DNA TGTGCCAGTACCCGAGGAACAGGGAGAGGCTACGAGCAGTACTTC.

DNA for the CDR3: TGCAGTGCTAGTTCAGGGTACCGAGCTAACTATGGCTACACCTTC. Protein product: CSASSGYRANYGYTF. This chain uses TRBV20-1 with TRBJ1-2, with TRBD1 as a possible D gene (5 bases). V lost 3 bases and J lost 0, with 14 bases in between. The CDR3 consists of 15 residues. The germline V gene has CDR1 DFQATT and CDR2 SNEGSKA (reference sequence).

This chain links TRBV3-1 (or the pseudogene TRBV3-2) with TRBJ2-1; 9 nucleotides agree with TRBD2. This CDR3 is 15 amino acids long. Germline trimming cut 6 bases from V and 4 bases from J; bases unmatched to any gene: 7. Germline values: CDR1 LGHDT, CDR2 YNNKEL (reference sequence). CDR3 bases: TGTGCCAGCAGGCCTCTAGCGGGGACTTACAATGAGCAGTTCTTC. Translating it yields CASRPLAGTYNEQFF.

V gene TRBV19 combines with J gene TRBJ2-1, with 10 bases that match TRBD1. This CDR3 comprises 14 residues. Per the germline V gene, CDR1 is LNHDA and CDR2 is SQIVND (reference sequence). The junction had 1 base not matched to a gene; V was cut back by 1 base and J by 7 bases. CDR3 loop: CASSIGDRGNEQFF. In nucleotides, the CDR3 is TGTGCCAGTAGTATAGGGGACAGGGGTAATGAGCAGTTCTTC.

In DNA form, the CDR3 reads TGTGCCAGCAGCATGGGACTAGCGGGGGTGGATGAGCAGTTCTTC. This sequence encodes CASSMGLAGVDEQFF. This rearrangement joins TRBV5-4 to TRBJ2-1; the match to TRBD2 covers 14 bases. Losses at the gene ends were 4 bases for V and 8 bases for J; bases not matched to a gene: 5. The CDR3 spans 15 residues. From germline, CDR1 is SGHNT and CDR2 YYREEE (reference sequence).